This TCR beta chain was captured by sequencing in a study of shared clonotypes between healthy human individuals. Germline CDR1 and CDR2: KGHSH and LQKENI. V lost 6 bases, J lost 5 bases, and 23 bases lay in between. The CDR3 has 16 amino acids. A deep-level run was used for the assay. Assay: immunoSEQ multiplex PCR; the TCRdb copy retains only in-frame clones and omits some. Here the sample spans nearly 1 million clones, about 80% being singletons. A note on this clone: Its antigen remains unidentified.

Study findings and constraints: Larger richness was generally estimated for naive than memory subsets.

Material: memory CD4+ T cells sorted from blood. Documented subset: CD45RA-negative fraction. This clonotype originated in a man younger than 35 in good health. V is TRBV18 and J is TRBJ2-7, with D possibly being TRBD2 (5 bases). The CDR3, as DNA: TGTGCCAGCTCCCGCGGGCAGATCGGTTCGTTGGACGAGCAGTACTTC. It specifies CASSRGQIGSLDEQYF.